The sample holds a few counts of the clone carrying this TCR beta chain. No antigen is known for it. The sample originates from a study of regulatory T cells in long-lasting Graves disease. Arm-PCR of CDR3 regions and iRepertoire HTBI primers were used to build TCR beta libraries. MiXCR was run by TCRdb on the multiplex PCR reads, yielding one entry per CDR3 protein. The data hold around 250,000 distinct CDR3 sequences, with 20% observed a single time. Time point given: newly diagnosed GD, antithyroid drugs for less than 3 months. PBMC RNA served as the TCR library source. Germline CDR1 LNHDA, CDR2 SQIVND (reference sequence). This CDR3 is built from 13 residues. V lost 3 bases and J 7 bases, leaving 10 bases between the germline ends. Study-wide results and caveats: No thyroid tissue was studied; the work used peripheral blood only. Relative to new patients (under 1,000), persistent patients exhibited greater sharing of public clonotypes (around 2,800). Persistent Graves' disease cases displayed lower TCR diversity than newly diagnosed ones.

The V and J genes are TRBV19 and TRBJ2-1; D gene unclear. This sequence was found in a female donor with Graves disease. Specimen: peripheral blood mononuclear cells (PBMCs), collected at new diagnosis, from a patient treated with antithyroid drugs. The CDR3 spells CASSISIWNEQFF. CDR3 bases: TGTGCCAGTAGTATCTCGATTTGGAATGAGCAGTTCTTC.